Reported below is one TCR beta chain. Its antigen is as yet unknown. The CDR3 is made up of 13 amino acids. The germline CDR1 and CDR2 sequences are ENHRY and SYGVKD. Trimming took 4 bases from V and 3 from J, leaving 10 bases between them. The data were obtained in a study of CD8+ T cells in alopecia areata. Whole-study context: Twice a day, 5 to 10 mg of oral tofacitinib was administered to treated patients. Tofacitinib ran 6 to 18 months, followed by 6 months off drug.

Extracted from the samples, RNA was reverse transcribed into cDNA to serve as the sequencing template. TCRdb's copy holds only in-frame clones and misses some; the assay was immunoSEQ multiplex PCR. The sample yields fewer than 20,000 clones, roughly 60% seen once. Broader study findings: Relative to normal scalp, lesional scalp, especially alopecia totalis/universalis, showed higher clonality.

Alopecia areata patients provided lesional scalp punch biopsies and peripheral blood. The chain has TRBV10-3 and TRBJ2-7; tentative D call: TRBD2 (6 bases). This receptor was identified in a human donor with alopecia areata. Specimen: skin. CDR3 region: CAISVEGYYEQYF. The DNA of the CDR3 is TGTGCCATCAGTGTGGAGGGATACTACGAGCAGTACTTC.